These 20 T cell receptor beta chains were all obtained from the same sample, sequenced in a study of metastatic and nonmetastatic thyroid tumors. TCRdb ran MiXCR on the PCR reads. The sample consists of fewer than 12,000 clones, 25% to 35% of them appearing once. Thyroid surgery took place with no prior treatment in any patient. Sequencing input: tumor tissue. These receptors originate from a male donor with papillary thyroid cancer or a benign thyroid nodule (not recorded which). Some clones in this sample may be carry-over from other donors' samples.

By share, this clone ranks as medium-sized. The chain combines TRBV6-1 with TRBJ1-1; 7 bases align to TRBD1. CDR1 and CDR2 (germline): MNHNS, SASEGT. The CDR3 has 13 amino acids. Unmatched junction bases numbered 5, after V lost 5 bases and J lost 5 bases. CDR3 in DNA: TGTGCCAGCAGTACCAACAGGGGAACTGAAGCTTTCTTT. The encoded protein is CASSTNRGTEAFF.

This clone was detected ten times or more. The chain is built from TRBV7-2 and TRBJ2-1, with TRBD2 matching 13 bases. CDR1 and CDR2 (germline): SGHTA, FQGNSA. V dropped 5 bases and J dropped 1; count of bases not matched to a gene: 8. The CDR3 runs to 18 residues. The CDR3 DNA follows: TGTGCCAGCAGCCTCCGACTAGCGGGAGGTCTATCCTACAATGAGCAGTTCTTC. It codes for CASSLRLAGGLSYNEQFF.

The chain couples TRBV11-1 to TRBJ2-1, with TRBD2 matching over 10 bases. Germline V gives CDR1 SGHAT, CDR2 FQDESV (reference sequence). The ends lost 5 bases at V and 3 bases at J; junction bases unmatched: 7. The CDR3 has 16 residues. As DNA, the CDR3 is TGTGCCAGCAGCGACAATAGCGGGAGGAACTACAATGAGCAGTTCTTC. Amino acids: CASSDNSGRNYNEQFF.

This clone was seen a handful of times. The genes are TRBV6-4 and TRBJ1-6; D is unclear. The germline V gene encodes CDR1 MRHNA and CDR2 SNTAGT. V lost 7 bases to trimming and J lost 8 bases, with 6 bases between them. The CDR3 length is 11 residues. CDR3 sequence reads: CASIPDSPLHF. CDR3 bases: TGTGCCAGCATCCCGGATTCACCCCTCCACTTT.

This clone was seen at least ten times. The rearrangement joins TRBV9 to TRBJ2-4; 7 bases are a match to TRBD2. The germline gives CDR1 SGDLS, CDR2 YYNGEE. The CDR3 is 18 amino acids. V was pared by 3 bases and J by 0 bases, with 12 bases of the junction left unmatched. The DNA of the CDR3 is TGTGCCAGCAGCGCCCGTGACGGCGCGGGAGAAGCCAAAAACATTCAGTACTTC. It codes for CASSARDGAGEAKNIQYF.

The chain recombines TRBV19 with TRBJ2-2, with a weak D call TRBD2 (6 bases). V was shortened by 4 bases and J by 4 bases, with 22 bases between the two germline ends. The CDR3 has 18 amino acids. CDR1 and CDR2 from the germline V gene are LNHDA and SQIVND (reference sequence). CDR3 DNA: TGTGCCAGTAGTACTCATACGACTAGAGCCTATGGCACCGGGGAGCTGTTTTTT. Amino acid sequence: CASSTHTTRAYGTGELFF. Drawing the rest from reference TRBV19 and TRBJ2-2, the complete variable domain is DGGITQSPKYLFRKEGQNVTLSCEQNLNHDAMYWYRQDPGQGLRLIYYSQIVNDFQKGDIAEGYSVSREKKESFPLTVTSAQKNPTAFYLCASSTHTTRAYGTGELFFGEGSRLTVL.

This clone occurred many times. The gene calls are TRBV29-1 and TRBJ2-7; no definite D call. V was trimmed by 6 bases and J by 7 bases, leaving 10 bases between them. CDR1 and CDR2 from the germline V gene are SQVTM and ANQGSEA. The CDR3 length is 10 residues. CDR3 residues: CSVVGPEQYV. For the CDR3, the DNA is TGCAGCGTAGTAGGTCCGGAGCAGTACGTC.

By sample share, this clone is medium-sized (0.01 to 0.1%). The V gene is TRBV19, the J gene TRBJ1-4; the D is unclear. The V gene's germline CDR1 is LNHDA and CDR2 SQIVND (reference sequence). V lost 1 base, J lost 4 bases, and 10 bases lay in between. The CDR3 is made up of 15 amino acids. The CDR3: CASSIVPGNNEKLFF. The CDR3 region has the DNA TGTGCCAGTAGTATAGTTCCGGGGAATAATGAAAAACTGTTTTTT.

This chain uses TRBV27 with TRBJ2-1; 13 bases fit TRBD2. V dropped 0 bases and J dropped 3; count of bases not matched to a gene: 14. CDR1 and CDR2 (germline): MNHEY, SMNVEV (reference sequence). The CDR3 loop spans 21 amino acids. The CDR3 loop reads CASSLSPGLAGCLSLYNEQFF. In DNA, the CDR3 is TGTGCCAGCAGTTTATCGCCGGGACTAGCGGGGTGTCTTTCACTCTACAATGAGCAGTTCTTC.

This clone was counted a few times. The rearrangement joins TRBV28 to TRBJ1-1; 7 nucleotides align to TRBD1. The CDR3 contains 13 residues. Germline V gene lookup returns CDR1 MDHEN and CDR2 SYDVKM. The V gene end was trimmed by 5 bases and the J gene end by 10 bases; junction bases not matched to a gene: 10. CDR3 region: CASSTISRGGAFF. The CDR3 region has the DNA TGTGCCAGCAGTACCATCTCCAGGGGGGGAGCTTTCTTT.

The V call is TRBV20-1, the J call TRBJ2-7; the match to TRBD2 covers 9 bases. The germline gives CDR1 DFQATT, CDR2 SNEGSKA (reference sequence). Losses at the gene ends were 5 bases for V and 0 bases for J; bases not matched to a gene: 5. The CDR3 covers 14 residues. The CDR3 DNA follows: TGCAGTGCTCCCTTAGCGGGAGACTCCTACGAGCAGTACTTC. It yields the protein CSAPLAGDSYEQYF.

The CDR3 bases are TGCGCCAGCAGCTTGGGCAGAGACCATCCCCAGCATTTT. As protein: CASSLGRDHPQHF. The rearrangement joins TRBV5-1 to TRBJ1-5; D gene unclear. The CDR3 is made up of 13 amino acids. With 0 bases removed from V and 10 bases from J, the gap between germline ends came to 11 bases. Germline V gives CDR1 SGHRS, CDR2 YFSETQ.

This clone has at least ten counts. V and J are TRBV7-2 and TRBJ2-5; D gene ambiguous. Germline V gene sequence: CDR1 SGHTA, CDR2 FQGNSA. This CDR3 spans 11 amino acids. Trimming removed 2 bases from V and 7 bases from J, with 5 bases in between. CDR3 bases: TGTGCCAGCAGCTTACAGGCGACCCAGTACTTC. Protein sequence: CASSLQATQYF.

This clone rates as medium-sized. As DNA, the CDR3 is TGCAGTGCTAGAGCCCTCATTGCGAATCAGCCCCAGCATTTT. The encoded protein is CSARALIANQPQHF. V gene TRBV20-1 combines with J gene TRBJ1-5, with D hard to call. This CDR3 contains 14 residues. Trimming left V 1 base short and J 4 bases short, with 11 bases between. Germline assignment: CDR1 DFQATT and CDR2 SNEGSKA (reference sequence).

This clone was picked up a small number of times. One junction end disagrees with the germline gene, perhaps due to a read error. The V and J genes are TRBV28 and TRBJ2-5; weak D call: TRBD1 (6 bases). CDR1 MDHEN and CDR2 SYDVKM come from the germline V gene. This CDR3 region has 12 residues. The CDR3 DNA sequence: TGTGCCGGCAGGGGAGACTGGGAGACCCAGTACTTC. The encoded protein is CAGRGDWETQYF.

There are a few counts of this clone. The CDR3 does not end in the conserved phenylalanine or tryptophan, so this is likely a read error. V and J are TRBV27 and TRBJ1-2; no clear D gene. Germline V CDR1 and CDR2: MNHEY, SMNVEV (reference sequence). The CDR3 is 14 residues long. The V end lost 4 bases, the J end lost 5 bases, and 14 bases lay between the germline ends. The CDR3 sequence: CASSYQVPEYGYTL. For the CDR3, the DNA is TGTGCCAGCAGTTATCAGGTCCCTGAATATGGCTACACCCTC.

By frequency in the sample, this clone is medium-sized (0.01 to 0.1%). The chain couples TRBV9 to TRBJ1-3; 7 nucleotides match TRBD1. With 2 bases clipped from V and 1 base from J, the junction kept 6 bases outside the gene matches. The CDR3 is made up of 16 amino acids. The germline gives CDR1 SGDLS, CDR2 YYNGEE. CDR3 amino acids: CASSVKGGWSGNTIYF. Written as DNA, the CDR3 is TGTGCCAGCAGCGTTAAAGGGGGCTGGTCTGGAAACACCATATATTTT. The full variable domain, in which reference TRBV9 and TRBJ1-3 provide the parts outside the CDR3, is DSGVTQTPKHLITATGQRVTLRCSPRSGDLSVYWYQQSLDQGLQFLIQYYNGEERAKGNILERFSAQQFPDLHSELNLSSLELGDSALYFCASSVKGGWSGNTIYFGEGSWLTVV.

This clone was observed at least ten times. CDR3 protein: CASSPGFRTGRFFTGELFF. The CDR3, as DNA: TGTGCCAGCAGCCCAGGATTCCGGACAGGCCGTTTTTTCACCGGGGAGCTGTTTTTT. This chain links TRBV4-2 with TRBJ2-2; 7 positions agree with TRBD1. Germline V gives CDR1 LGHNA, CDR2 YNFKEQ. Unmatched junction bases numbered 18, after V lost 4 bases and J lost 4 bases. This CDR3 spans 19 amino acids.

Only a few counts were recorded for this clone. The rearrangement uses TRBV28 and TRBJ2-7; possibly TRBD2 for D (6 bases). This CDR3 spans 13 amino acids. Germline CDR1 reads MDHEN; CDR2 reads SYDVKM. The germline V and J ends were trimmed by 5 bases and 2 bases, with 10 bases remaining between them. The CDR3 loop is CASSLRGTYEQYF. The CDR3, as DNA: TGTGCCAGCAGTCTACGGGGGACCTACGAGCAGTACTTC.

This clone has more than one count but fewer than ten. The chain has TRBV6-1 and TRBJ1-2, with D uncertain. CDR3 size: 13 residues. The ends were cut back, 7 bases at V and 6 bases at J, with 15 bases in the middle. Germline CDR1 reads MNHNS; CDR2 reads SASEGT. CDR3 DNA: TGTGCCAGCACCCCCGGGGTACGGAATGGCTACACCTTC. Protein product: CASTPGVRNGYTF.